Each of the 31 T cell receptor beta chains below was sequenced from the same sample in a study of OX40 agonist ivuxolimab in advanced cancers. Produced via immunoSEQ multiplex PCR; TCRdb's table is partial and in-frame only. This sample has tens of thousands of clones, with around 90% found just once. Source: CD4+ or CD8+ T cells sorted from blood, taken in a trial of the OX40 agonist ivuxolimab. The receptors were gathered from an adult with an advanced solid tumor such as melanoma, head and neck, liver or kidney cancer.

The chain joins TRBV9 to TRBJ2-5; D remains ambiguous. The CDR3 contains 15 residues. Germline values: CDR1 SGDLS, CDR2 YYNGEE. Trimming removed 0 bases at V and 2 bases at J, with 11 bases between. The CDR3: CASSVDGRPQETQYF. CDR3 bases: TGTGCCAGCAGCGTAGATGGACGGCCACAAGAGACCCAGTACTTC.

CDR3 nucleotides: TGTGCCAGCAGGTGGAGCGCCGAAGGGGATACGCAGTATTTT. It is translated as CASRWSAEGDTQYF. The gene calls are TRBV27 and TRBJ2-3, with unresolved D. V was clipped by 6 bases and J by 6 bases, with 16 bases between them. Per germline, CDR1 MNHEY and CDR2 SMNVEV (reference sequence). The CDR3 length is 14 residues.

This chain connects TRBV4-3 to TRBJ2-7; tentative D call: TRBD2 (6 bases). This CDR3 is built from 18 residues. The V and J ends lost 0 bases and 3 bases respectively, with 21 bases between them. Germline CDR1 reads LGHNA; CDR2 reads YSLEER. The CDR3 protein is CASSQDSLRDYGGYEQYF. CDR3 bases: TGCGCCAGCAGCCAAGATAGTCTGAGGGATTACGGGGGCTACGAGCAGTACTTC.

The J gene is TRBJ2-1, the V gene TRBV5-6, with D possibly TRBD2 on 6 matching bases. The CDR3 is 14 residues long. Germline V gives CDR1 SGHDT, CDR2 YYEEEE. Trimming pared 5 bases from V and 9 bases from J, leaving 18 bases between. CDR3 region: CASRLLASKPEQFF. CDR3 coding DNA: TGTGCCAGCAGACTCCTAGCGAGTAAGCCTGAGCAGTTCTTC.

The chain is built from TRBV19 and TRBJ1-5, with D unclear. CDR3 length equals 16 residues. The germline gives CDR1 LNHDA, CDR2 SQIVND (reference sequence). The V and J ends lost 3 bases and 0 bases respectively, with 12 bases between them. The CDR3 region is CASSIRLVVSNQPQHF. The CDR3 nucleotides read TGTGCCAGTAGTATCCGGTTGGTGGTTAGCAATCAGCCCCAGCATTTT.

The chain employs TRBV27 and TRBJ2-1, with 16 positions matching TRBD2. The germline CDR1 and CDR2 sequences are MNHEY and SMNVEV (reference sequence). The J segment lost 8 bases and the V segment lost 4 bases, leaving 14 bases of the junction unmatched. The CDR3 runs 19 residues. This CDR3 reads CASSSTPGLAGGPGDEQFF. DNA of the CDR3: TGTGCCAGCAGTTCGACGCCGGGACTAGCGGGAGGGCCGGGGGATGAGCAGTTCTTC.

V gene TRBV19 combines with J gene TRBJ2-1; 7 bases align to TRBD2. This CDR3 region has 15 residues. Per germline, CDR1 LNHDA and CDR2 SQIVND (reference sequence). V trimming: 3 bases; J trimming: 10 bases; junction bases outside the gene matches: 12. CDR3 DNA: TGTGCCAGTAGTATTGGGGGGAGGGCCGGAGGGGAGCAGTTCTTC. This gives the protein CASSIGGRAGGEQFF.

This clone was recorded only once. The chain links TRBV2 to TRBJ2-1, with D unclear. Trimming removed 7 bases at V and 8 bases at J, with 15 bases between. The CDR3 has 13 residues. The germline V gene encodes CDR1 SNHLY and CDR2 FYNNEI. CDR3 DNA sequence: TGTGCCAGCACATGGGTGGCCTCGGATGAGCAGTTCTTC. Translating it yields CASTWVASDEQFF.

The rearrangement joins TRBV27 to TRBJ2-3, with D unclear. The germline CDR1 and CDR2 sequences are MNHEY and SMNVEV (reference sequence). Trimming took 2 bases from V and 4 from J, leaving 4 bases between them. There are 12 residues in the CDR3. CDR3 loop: CASSLDADTQYF. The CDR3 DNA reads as TGTGCCAGCAGTTTAGACGCAGATACGCAGTATTTT.

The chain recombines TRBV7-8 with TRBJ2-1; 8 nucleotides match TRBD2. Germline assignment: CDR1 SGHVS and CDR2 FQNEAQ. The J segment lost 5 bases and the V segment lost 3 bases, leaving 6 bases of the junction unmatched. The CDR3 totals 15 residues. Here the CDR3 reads CASSFGSGSNNEQFF. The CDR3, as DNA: TGTGCCAGCAGCTTCGGGAGCGGGAGTAACAATGAGCAGTTCTTC.

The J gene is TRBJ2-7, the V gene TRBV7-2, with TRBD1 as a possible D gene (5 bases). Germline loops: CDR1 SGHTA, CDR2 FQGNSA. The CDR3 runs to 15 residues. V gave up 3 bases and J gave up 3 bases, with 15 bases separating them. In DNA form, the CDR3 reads TGTGCCAGCAGCTTGCAGGGATACTCTTACTACGAGCAGTACTTC. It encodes CASSLQGYSYYEQYF.

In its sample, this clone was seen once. The chain's CDR3 is CASSILEGGGELFF. The CDR3 region has the DNA TGTGCCAGTAGTATCCTCGAGGGTGGCGGGGAGCTGTTTTTT. The chain has TRBV19 and TRBJ2-2, with D perhaps matching TRBD2 (5 bases). Germline V CDR1 and CDR2: LNHDA, SQIVND (reference sequence). This CDR3 contains 14 residues. V lost 3 bases to trimming and J lost 7 bases, with 12 bases between them.

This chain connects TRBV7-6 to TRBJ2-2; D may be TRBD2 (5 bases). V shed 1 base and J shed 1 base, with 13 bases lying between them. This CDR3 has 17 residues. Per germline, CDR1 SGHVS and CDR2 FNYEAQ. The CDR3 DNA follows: TGTGCCAGCAGCTTAGAACCCCATGGAGGGAACACCGGGGAGCTGTTTTTT. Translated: CASSLEPHGGNTGELFF.

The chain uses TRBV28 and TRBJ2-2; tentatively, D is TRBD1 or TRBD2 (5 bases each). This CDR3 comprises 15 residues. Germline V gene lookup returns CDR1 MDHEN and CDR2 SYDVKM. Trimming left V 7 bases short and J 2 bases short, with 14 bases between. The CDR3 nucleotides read TGTGCCAGCATTGAATGGGGACGCAACACCGGGGAGCTGTTTTTT. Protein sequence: CASIEWGRNTGELFF.

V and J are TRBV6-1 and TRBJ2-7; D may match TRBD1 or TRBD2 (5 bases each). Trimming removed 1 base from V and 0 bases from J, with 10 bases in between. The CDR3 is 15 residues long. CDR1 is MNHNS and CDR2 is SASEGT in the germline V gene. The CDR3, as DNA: TGTGCCAGCAGTGAAGGGGCAGGGAGCTCCTACGAGCAGTACTTC. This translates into CASSEGAGSSYEQYF.

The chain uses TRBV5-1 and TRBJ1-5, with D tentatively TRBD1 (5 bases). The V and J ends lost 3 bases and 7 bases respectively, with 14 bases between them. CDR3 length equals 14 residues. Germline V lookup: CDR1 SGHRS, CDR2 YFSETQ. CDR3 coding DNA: TGCGCCAGCAGCTACACAGGACTGGGGCAGCCCCAGCATTTT. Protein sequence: CASSYTGLGQPQHF.

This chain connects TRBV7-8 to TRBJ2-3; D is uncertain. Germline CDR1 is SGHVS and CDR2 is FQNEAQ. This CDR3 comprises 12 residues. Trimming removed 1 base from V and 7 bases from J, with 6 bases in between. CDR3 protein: CASSLDGNTQYF. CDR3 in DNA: TGTGCCAGCAGCTTAGACGGAAATACGCAGTATTTT.

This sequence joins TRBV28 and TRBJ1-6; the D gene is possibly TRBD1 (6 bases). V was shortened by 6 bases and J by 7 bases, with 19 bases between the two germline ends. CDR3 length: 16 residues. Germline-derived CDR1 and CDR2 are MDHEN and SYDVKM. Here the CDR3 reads CASSPPQGRRNSPLHF. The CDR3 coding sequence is TGTGCCAGCAGCCCTCCTCAGGGGAGGAGAAATTCACCCCTCCACTTT.

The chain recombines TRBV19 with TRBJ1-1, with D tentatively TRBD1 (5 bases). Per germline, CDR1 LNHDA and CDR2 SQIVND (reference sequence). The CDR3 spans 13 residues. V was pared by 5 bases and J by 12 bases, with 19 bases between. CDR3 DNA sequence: TGTGCCAGTAGTCCCGGGCAGGGTGTTGGGTCTTTCTTT. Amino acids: CASSPGQGVGSFF.

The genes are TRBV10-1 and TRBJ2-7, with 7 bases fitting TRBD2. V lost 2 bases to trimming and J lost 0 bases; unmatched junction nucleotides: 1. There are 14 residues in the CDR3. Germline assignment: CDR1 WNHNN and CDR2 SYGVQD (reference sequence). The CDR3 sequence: CASSETSVSYEQYF. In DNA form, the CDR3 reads TGCGCCAGCAGTGAGACTAGCGTCTCCTACGAGCAGTACTTC.

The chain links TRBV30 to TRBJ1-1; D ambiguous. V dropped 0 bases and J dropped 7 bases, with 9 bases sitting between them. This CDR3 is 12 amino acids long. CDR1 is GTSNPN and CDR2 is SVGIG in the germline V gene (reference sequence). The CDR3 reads CAWSVLGLEAFF. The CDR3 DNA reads TGTGCCTGGAGTGTACTGGGCCTTGAAGCTTTCTTT.

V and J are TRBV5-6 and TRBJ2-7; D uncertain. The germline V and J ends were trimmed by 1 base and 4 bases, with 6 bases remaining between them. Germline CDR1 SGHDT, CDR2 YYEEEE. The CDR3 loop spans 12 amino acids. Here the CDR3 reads CASSLSGYEQYF. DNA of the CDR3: TGTGCCAGCAGCTTGTCGGGTTACGAGCAGTACTTC. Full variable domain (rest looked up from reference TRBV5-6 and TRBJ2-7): DAGVTQSPTHLIKTRGQQVTLRCSPKSGHDTVSWYQQALGQGPQFIFQYYEEEERQRGNFPDRFSGHQFPNYSSELNVNALLLGDSALYLCASSLSGYEQYFGPGTRLTVT.

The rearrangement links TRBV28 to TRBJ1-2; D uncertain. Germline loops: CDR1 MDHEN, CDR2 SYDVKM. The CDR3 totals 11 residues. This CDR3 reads CAARDNYGYTF. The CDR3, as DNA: TGTGCGGCCCGGGATAACTATGGCTACACCTTC.

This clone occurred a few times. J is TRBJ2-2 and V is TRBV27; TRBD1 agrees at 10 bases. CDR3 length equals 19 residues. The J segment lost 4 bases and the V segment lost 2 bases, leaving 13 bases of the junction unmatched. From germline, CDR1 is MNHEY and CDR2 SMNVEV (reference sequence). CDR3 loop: CASSLNILRDRGSTGELFF. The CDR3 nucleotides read TGTGCCAGCAGTTTAAACATCCTCCGGGACAGGGGCTCCACCGGGGAGCTGTTTTTT.

The chain's CDR3 is CASSLLKTGPNTEAFF. The CDR3 DNA follows: TGTGCCAGCAGCTTACTTAAGACAGGGCCGAACACTGAAGCTTTCTTT. The chain links TRBV7-9 to TRBJ1-1, with 7 nucleotides matching TRBD1. The germline CDR1 and CDR2 sequences are SEHNR and FQNEAQ (reference sequence). V was clipped by 2 bases and J by 1 base; unmatched bases: 7. The CDR3 is 16 residues long.

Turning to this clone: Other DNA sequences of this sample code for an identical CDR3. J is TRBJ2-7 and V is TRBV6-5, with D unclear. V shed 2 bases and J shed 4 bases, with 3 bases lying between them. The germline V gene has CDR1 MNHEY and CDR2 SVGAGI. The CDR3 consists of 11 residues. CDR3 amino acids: CASSYNYEQYF. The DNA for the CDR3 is TGTGCCAGCAGTTACAATTACGAGCAGTACTTC.

The CDR3 DNA reads TGTGCCATCAGTGACCTACGGGGACAGGGACCGTACGAGCAGTACTTC. This sequence encodes CAISDLRGQGPYEQYF. The chain recombines TRBV10-3 with TRBJ2-7; 9 nucleotides match TRBD1. J was trimmed by 4 bases and V by 3 bases; bases with no gene match: 10. CDR3 length equals 16 residues. From germline, CDR1 is ENHRY and CDR2 SYGVKD.

The CDR3 coding sequence is TGTGCCAGCAGCGTTCGGACAGGGGTTAATGAAAAACTGTTTTTT. It codes for CASSVRTGVNEKLFF. This chain joins TRBV4-2 and TRBJ1-4, with 9 positions matching TRBD1. Trimming took 5 bases from V and 4 from J; bases not matched to a gene: 5. CDR3 length equals 15 residues. Germline CDR1 LGHNA, CDR2 YNFKEQ.

CDR3 protein: CASSLGNEQFF. CDR3 DNA sequence: TGTGCCAGCAGCTTAGGCAATGAGCAGTTCTTC. The chain joins TRBV7-2 to TRBJ2-1; D ambiguous. This CDR3 contains 11 residues. The germline CDR1 and CDR2 sequences are SGHTA and FQGNSA. The germline V and J ends were trimmed by 1 base and 6 bases, with 1 base remaining between them.

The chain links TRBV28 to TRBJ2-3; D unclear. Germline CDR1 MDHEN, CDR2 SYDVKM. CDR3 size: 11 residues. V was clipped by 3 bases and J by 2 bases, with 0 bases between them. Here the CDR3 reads CASSFTDTQYF. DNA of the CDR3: TGTGCCAGCAGTTTCACAGATACGCAGTATTTT.

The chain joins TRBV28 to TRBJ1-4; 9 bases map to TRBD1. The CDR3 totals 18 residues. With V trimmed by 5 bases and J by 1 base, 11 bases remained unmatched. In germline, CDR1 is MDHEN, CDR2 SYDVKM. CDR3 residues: CASSQPRDRVLTNEKLFF. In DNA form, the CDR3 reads TGTGCCAGCAGTCAACCCCGGGACAGGGTTTTAACTAATGAAAAACTGTTTTTT.